The T cell receptor (beta chain) under discussion was sequenced for a study of T cell repertoires in cytomegalovirus infection. On the study more broadly: It can be stated that public TCR beta signatures indicated CMV infection as well as a matching HLA type.

With respect to this clonotype: Its antigen is not known. The junction shows a germline mismatch at one end, possibly a read error.

TCRdb itself ran the reads through MiXCR, one entry per CDR3 protein. The sample comprises about 830,000 distinct CDR3 sequences, 32% of which are singletons, and under 15% rests with the top ten. In germline, CDR1 is LGHNT, CDR2 FRNRAP. The CDR3 spans 17 residues. Study-wide results and caveats: It was HLA-C-restricted CMV-specific TCR beta clonotypes that dominated the response ex vivo.

The sequences come from cultured CD8+ T cells from PBMCs, collected from culture after CMV antigen stimulation. The chain has TRBV12-5 and TRBJ1-2, with unresolved D. This TCR was sampled from a human donor in good health (CMV status not recorded). Some clones in this sample may be carry-over from other donors' samples. In DNA, the CDR3 is TGTACTAGTGGCCAAACACCCCAGACTGGAACTAACTATGGCTACACCTTC. Amino acid sequence: CTSGQTPQTGTNYGYTF.